This T cell receptor beta chain came from a study of blood T cells in healthy people across ages. Notes on the study in general: Significant beta diversity loss was already apparent by age 40, declining roughly linearly. A conclusive naive versus antigen-experienced comparison was prevented by the unsorted PBMCs. Diversity figures derived from one million T cells were judged to underestimate the true value.

A sample-barcoded 5' primer and a J-beta primer mix were used in a second PCR of roughly 6 to 11 cycles. TCRdb used MiXCR to reprocess the 5' RACE reads, holding one entry per CDR3 protein. The sample contains 650,000 to 800,000 distinct CDR3 sequences, around 43% of which appear only once. The study drew donors from healthy Caucasian individuals in Russia aged 6 to 90. V dropped 1 base and J dropped 7; count of bases not matched to a gene: 6. This CDR3 has 14 amino acids. CDR1 and CDR2 (germline): SGHVS, FNYEAQ. Worth noting for this clonotype: Its antigen is not known.

The specimen sequenced was blood. The chain couples TRBV7-6 to TRBJ2-7, with 8 bases matching TRBD1. The receptor was derived from a man aged 55 to 69 in good health. This chain's CDR3 is CASSLEFRGREQYF. The CDR3 region has the DNA TGTGCCAGCAGCTTAGAGTTCAGGGGGCGTGAGCAGTACTTC. Complete variable domain (other parts from reference TRBV7-6 and TRBJ2-7): GAGVSQSPRYKVTKRGQDVALRCDPISGHVSLYWYRQALGQGPEFLTYFNYEAQQDKSGLPNDRFSAERPEGSISTLTIQRTEQRDSAMYRCASSLEFRGREQYFGPGTRLTVT.